These 2 T cell receptor beta chains were sequenced from one sample in a study of T cells in Graves' hyperthyroidism and ophthalmopathy. What was amplified from RNA transcripts were TCR beta CDR3 regions. First-round RT-PCR of the TCR CDR3 relied on the HTBI primer set. MiXCR, run by TCRdb on the multiplex PCR reads, gives a single entry per CDR3 protein. The data hold under 350,000 distinct CDR3 sequences, with roughly 21% observed a single time. The sample was blood. These TCRs come from a woman aged 50 to 65 with Graves' hyperthyroidism.

The chain uses TRBV6-1 and TRBJ2-1; 8 bases match TRBD2. Germline CDR1 MNHNS, CDR2 SASEGT. J lost 0 bases, V lost 6 bases, and 7 bases had no gene match. The CDR3 consists of 16 residues. The CDR3 DNA sequence: TGTGCCAGCAGGCAACGGGGGGGACCCTCCTACAATGAGCAGTTCTTC. Translated: CASRQRGGPSYNEQFF.

The V and J genes are TRBV2 and TRBJ2-6; TRBD2 aligns across 7 bases. The ends lost 5 bases at V and 0 bases at J; junction bases unmatched: 7. Germline V gives CDR1 SNHLY, CDR2 FYNNEI. This CDR3 comprises 17 residues. CDR3 nucleotides: TGTGCCAGCAGTACAGCGGGATCTGGCTCTGGGGCCAACGTCCTGACTTTC. It encodes CASSTAGSGSGANVLTF.